This T cell receptor beta chain was sequenced during a study of blood T cell repertoires in COVID-19. In the study overall: The United States, Italy and Spain provided the acute and convalescent COVID-19 samples. In each case, the material was cDNA or gDNA derived from T cells, B-cell-depleted T cells, or PBMCs.

Original processing methods: Reference gene primer amplification gave nucleated cell count estimates. Profiling relied on immunoSEQ multiplex PCR, and the TCRdb table lists in-frame clones only, not all of them. The DNA was the basis for D and trimming; V, J and clone size are from that table. This repertoire shows approximately 240,000 clones, around 88% found once; its top ten account for about 2.9%. Germline loops: CDR1 SGHDT, CDR2 YYEEEE. The V and J ends lost 0 bases and 1 base respectively, with 7 bases between them. CDR3 length equals 15 residues. The sequenced material came from peripheral blood. This clonotype originated in a woman aged 25 to 39 who had recovered from COVID-19. The chain combines TRBV5-6 with TRBJ2-2, with no clear D. CDR3 in amino acids: CASSLGIGNTGELFF. Here the CDR3 DNA reads TGTGCCAGCAGCTTGGGTATCGGGAACACCGGGGAGCTGTTTTTT.